This T cell receptor beta chain emerged from a study of blood T cell repertoires in COVID-19. Trimming removed 6 bases at V and 3 bases at J, with 18 bases between. CDR1 and CDR2 from the germline V gene are SGHTA and FQGNSA. The CDR3 consists of 16 residues. The protocol was immunoSEQ multiplex PCR, while the TCRdb copy is restricted to in-frame clones and leaves out a portion. Altogether roughly 700,000 clones are present, approximately 90% being singletons, with the ten largest covering roughly 0.26%. This receptor was obtained from a woman younger than 35 with acute or convalescent COVID-19. The V and J genes are TRBV7-2 and TRBJ2-4; D perhaps matches TRBD1 (6 bases). Material for sequencing was peripheral blood. The CDR3 is CASSLNTGLGKNIQYF. The CDR3 DNA follows: TGTGCCAGCAGTTTAAATACAGGGCTGGGCAAAAACATTCAGTACTTC.